This TCR beta chain comes out of a study of blood T cell repertoires in COVID-19. Looking at the study overall: Whether acute or convalescent, the COVID-19 samples came from the United States, Italy and Spain. PBMCs, B-cell-depleted T cells, or T cells were the source of the cDNA or gDNA that made up the material.

In the original analysis: Estimated nucleated cell counts came from reference gene primer amplification. TCRdb's copy holds only in-frame clones and misses some; the assay was immunoSEQ multiplex PCR. That table supplies the V and J calls and clone size; D and trimming were determined from the DNA. The repertoire holds tens of thousands of clones, with approximately 80% as singletons. Germline CDR1 and CDR2: SGHRS and YFSETQ. CDR3 length: 15 residues. J gave up 4 bases and V 3 bases, and 6 bases lay outside the gene matches. The sample was peripheral blood. V gene TRBV5-1 combines with J gene TRBJ1-3; 8 nucleotides line up with TRBD1. This TCR came from a man in his 70s with acute or convalescent COVID-19. The chain's CDR3 is CASSSGQVDGNTIYF. As DNA, the CDR3 is TGCGCCAGCAGCTCGGGACAGGTAGACGGAAACACCATATATTTT.